This T cell receptor beta chain was identified in a study of CD8 T cells in Susac syndrome (dated by TCRdb to the late 2010s). Turning to the overall study: The study used repertoire sequencing to test whether antigen drove CD8+ T cell activation and differentiation in Susac syndrome. Clonality of the CD8+ T cell repertoire was compared between eleven to twelve healthy donors, approximately 14 Susac syndrome patients and 15 multiple sclerosis patients. The research as a whole found: The TCR sequencing and HLA analysis was acknowledged to have included a relatively small number of individuals.

Peripheral blood CD8+ and CD4+ T cells from healthy donors, Susac syndrome patients and multiple sclerosis patients were profiled using high-throughput TCR beta sequencing. Multiple sclerosis controls were treatment-naive patients with stable or active relapsing-remitting disease fulfilling revised McDonald criteria. Bulk CD8+ and CD4+ T cells were purified by magnetic negative isolation, while CD8+ TEMRA cells were enriched using FACS. Blood was drawn into EDTA tubes, processed within 24 hours, and PBMCs were isolated by density gradient centrifugation. PBMCs intended for TCR sequencing were cryopreserved in liquid nitrogen and thawed later in a water bath at 37 degrees C. The sorted or isolated CD4+, CD8+ and CD8+ TEMRA cells had a purity of 90% or higher. Trimming at the junction amounts to 5 bases on V and 3 bases on J, and the germline ends lie 3 bases apart. CDR1 and CDR2 were assigned from the germline V gene as SQVTM and ANQGSEA. The CDR3 numbers 10 residues from cysteine through phenylalanine. The retained sequence is limited to the CDR3, 30 bases, with the frame set at the first base.

RNA was extracted using the RNeasy kit, and about 0.5 to 1 ug of the RNA was reverse transcribed with random hexamers. The immunoSEQ multiplex PCR assay, which covers 54 Vbeta and 13 Jbeta segments, was used to amplify TCR beta CDR3 regions. To correct PCR amplification bias, a synthetic template baseline was used for both primer optimization and computational correction. As for the authors' bioinformatics: Reads were annotated to V, D and J genes per IMGT and analyzed with immunoSEQ Analyzer, keeping only productive sequences. To calculate clonality, Shannon entropy was normalized by log2 of the number of productive unique sequences and then subtracted from one. For each patient and control, public and private clones were evaluated among the 100 most prevalent clones. Clones were defined as Susac-specific when absent from the healthy and MS cohorts, from roughly 1,000 published viral clones and from other ImmuneACCESS disease sequences. TCRdb handled the public reads itself, with Q25 trimming in fastp and clone calling in MiXCR, and kept productive beta chains. Each CDR3 protein gets just one entry, which takes the most common genes and DNA from the rows behind it. The V and J calls here are based on TCRdb, not the publication. In this sample the table shows 75,000 to 95,000 distinct CDR3 sequences, 75% to 95% of which occur a single time. Approximately 0.46% of the sample is in the top ten clones.

Note on this clonotype: Its binding antigen is unknown. No much larger clonotype is one base removed from it; base qualities were not supplied.

This clonotype was obtained from a human donor with multiple sclerosis. The material sequenced was CD8+ T cells from PBMCs. The chain joins TRBV29-1 to TRBJ2-3, with an unclear D gene assignment. The CDR3: CSVLTDTQYF. The DNA is as follows: TGCAGCGTTCTTACAGATACGCAGTATTTT.